Below are 24 T cell receptor beta chains sequenced from a single sample in a study of identical twins. TCRdb itself ran the 5' RACE reads through MiXCR, one entry per CDR3 protein. Here the sample spans roughly 720,000 distinct CDR3 sequences, 15% to 20% being singletons. The sample was also reused in another study, on T cells expressing NK-cell markers.

Sequencing was performed on PBMCs. Receptors were obtained from a woman aged 18-29 years in good health.

V usage is TRBV10-3 and J usage is TRBJ2-1; D is possibly TRBD1 or TRBD2 (6 bases each). This CDR3 contains 16 residues. CDR1 and CDR2 (germline): ENHRY, SYGVKD. V lost 0 bases to trimming and J lost 6 bases, with 15 bases between them. The CDR3 DNA follows: TGTGCCATCAGTGAGTCGAACAGGGACTGGCGCAATGAGCAGTTCTTC. Residues: CAISESNRDWRNEQFF.

This chain uses TRBV7-9 with TRBJ1-1, with a possible D match to TRBD1 (5 bases). Trimming removed 5 bases at V and 1 base at J, with 8 bases between. Germline CDR1 is SEHNR and CDR2 is FQNEAQ (reference sequence). There are 13 residues in the CDR3. CDR3 coding DNA: TGTGCCAGCAGCCGACAGTGGAACACTGAAGCTTTCTTT. Its translation is CASSRQWNTEAFF.

This clonotype was seen more than once but under ten times. This chain connects TRBV15 to TRBJ2-5; 8 positions agree with TRBD2. This CDR3 comprises 16 residues. Germline CDR1 LNHNV, CDR2 YYDKDF (reference sequence). Germline trimming cut 5 bases from V and 2 bases from J; bases unmatched to any gene: 10. CDR3 sequence (DNA): TGTGCCACCAGCGAAGGCCTAGCGGGTTTACAAGAGACCCAGTACTTC. Translating gives CATSEGLAGLQETQYF. Full variable domain (outside the CDR3, taken from reference TRBV15 and TRBJ2-5): DAMVIQNPRYQVTQFGKPVTLSCSQTLNHNVMYWYQQKSSQAPKLLFHYYDKDFNNEADTPDNFQSRRPNTSFCFLDIRSPGLGDTAMYLCATSEGLAGLQETQYFGPGTRLLVL.

V and J are TRBV5-1 and TRBJ2-2, with 8 bases aligning to TRBD1. The V segment lost 4 bases and the J segment 6 bases; nucleotides outside the gene matches: 8. The germline gives CDR1 SGHRS, CDR2 YFSETQ. The CDR3 is 15 amino acids. The CDR3 loop is CASSQWTGSPGELFF. The CDR3 nucleotides are TGCGCCAGCAGCCAATGGACAGGGAGTCCCGGGGAGCTGTTTTTT.

V is TRBV10-3 and J is TRBJ2-7, with 9 bases identical to TRBD1. The CDR3 is made up of 14 amino acids. The germline V gene encodes CDR1 ENHRY and CDR2 SYGVKD. The junction had 6 bases not matched to a gene; V was cut back by 4 bases and J by 5 bases. Here the CDR3 reads CAISVGQGFHEQYF. CDR3 coding DNA: TGTGCCATCAGTGTCGGACAGGGGTTCCACGAGCAGTACTTC.

The chain couples TRBV6-1 to TRBJ2-7, with a tentative D call TRBD2 (7 bases). The CDR3 sequence is 15 residues long. The germline V gene has CDR1 MNHNS and CDR2 SASEGT. V was shortened by 3 bases and J by 0 bases, with 12 bases between the two germline ends. In DNA form, the CDR3 reads TGTGCCAGCAGTGAGTGGGGAGGGGGCTCCTACGAGCAGTACTTC. Protein: CASSEWGGGSYEQYF.

The chain joins TRBV27 to TRBJ1-2; D unclear. The V end lost 2 bases, the J end lost 4 bases, and 17 bases lay between the germline ends. CDR3 length: 16 residues. Per the germline V gene, CDR1 is MNHEY and CDR2 is SMNVEV (reference sequence). The DNA of the CDR3 is TGTGCCAGCAGTTTAACCCAACTAGAGACGGTCTATGGCTACACCTTC. Translation gives CASSLTQLETVYGYTF.

This clonotype was picked up a small number of times. The V gene is TRBV20-1, the J gene TRBJ1-5; 7 bases fit TRBD1. The V gene's germline CDR1 is DFQATT and CDR2 SNEGSKA (reference sequence). After removal of 6 bases from V and 5 bases from J, the junction contained 7 bases not matched to a gene. The CDR3 has 13 amino acids. The CDR3 DNA sequence: TGCAGTGCGGCCAACGACAGGGATCAGCCCCAGCATTTT. It codes for CSAANDRDQPQHF.

The CDR3 sequence: CASSPVLGQGMTGELFF. CDR3 DNA sequence: TGTGCCAGCAGCCCCGTCCTGGGACAGGGAATGACCGGGGAGCTGTTTTTT. This chain uses TRBV11-2 with TRBJ2-2; 9 bases fit TRBD1. The CDR3 runs 17 residues. The V segment lost 5 bases and the J segment 5 bases; nucleotides outside the gene matches: 12. CDR1 is SGHAT and CDR2 is FQNNGV in the germline V gene.

The rearrangement joins TRBV7-8 to TRBJ2-7; no definite D call. V was pared by 3 bases and J by 2 bases, with 8 bases between. Germline assignment: CDR1 SGHVS and CDR2 FQNEAQ. The CDR3 contains 13 residues. The CDR3 bases are TGTGCCAGCAGCTTCTACGAAACCTACGAGCAGTACTTC. Its protein is CASSFYETYEQYF.

This clonotype was observed a handful of times. The chain carries TRBV20-1 and TRBJ2-7; D unclear. The CDR3 contains 15 residues. Germline assignment: CDR1 DFQATT and CDR2 SNEGSKA (reference sequence). Trimming pared 3 bases from V and 0 bases from J, leaving 15 bases between. The CDR3 loop reads CSASLPSRSSYEQYF. The DNA of the CDR3 is TGCAGTGCTAGTCTTCCGTCCAGGAGCTCCTACGAGCAGTACTTC.

The sample holds a few counts of this clonotype. The rearrangement uses TRBV20-1 and TRBJ1-2; TRBD1 aligns across 8 bases. The CDR3 has 14 amino acids. Germline V gives CDR1 DFQATT, CDR2 SNEGSKA (reference sequence). Trimming cost V 3 bases and J 8 bases; bases outside gene matches: 11. CDR3 nucleotide sequence: TGCAGTGCTAGTCAGACAGGGGCGTTCGGCGGCTACACCTTC. This gives the protein CSASQTGAFGGYTF.

The chain joins TRBV28 to TRBJ1-1; no clear D. CDR1 MDHEN and CDR2 SYDVKM come from the germline V gene. The V end lost 5 bases, the J end lost 1 base, and 14 bases lay between the germline ends. The length of the CDR3 is 15 residues. CDR3: CASSGMTGQNTEAFF. The CDR3 bases are TGTGCCAGCAGTGGGATGACTGGGCAGAACACTGAAGCTTTCTTT. Filled out from reference TRBV28 and TRBJ1-1, the complete variable domain reads DVKVTQSSRYLVKRTGEKVFLECVQDMDHENMFWYRQDPGLGLRLIYFSYDVKMKEKGDIPEGYSVSREKKERFSLILESASTNQTSMYLCASSGMTGQNTEAFFGQGTRLTVV.

V gene TRBV20-1 combines with J gene TRBJ2-1; 8 nucleotides align to TRBD2. Trimming cost V 4 bases and J 4 bases; bases outside gene matches: 9. This CDR3 region has 15 residues. Germline CDR1 is DFQATT and CDR2 is SNEGSKA (reference sequence). The CDR3 reads CSAIPLAGLYNEQFF. The CDR3 nucleotides are TGCAGTGCTATACCCCTAGCGGGTCTATACAATGAGCAGTTCTTC.

The rearrangement joins TRBV7-2 to TRBJ2-7; 8 bases fit TRBD2. The CDR3 extends over 16 amino acids. Germline CDR1 reads SGHTA; CDR2 reads FQGNSA. The ends lost 5 bases at V and 4 bases at J; junction bases unmatched: 13. This chain's CDR3 is CASSVVWAGGGYEQYF. Written as DNA, the CDR3 is TGTGCCAGCAGCGTAGTTTGGGCGGGAGGAGGATACGAGCAGTACTTC. Filled out from reference TRBV7-2 and TRBJ2-7, the complete variable domain reads GAGVSQSPSNKVTEKGKDVELRCDPISGHTALYWYRQSLGQGLEFLIYFQGNSAPDKSGLPSDRFSAERTGGSVSTLTIQRTQQEDSAVYLCASSVVWAGGGYEQYFGPGTRLTVT.

In this sample, this clonotype turned up a few times. The chain is built from TRBV15 and TRBJ2-3, with 9 positions matching TRBD2. The germline V gene encodes CDR1 LNHNV and CDR2 YYDKDF (reference sequence). V shed 3 bases, J shed 3 bases, and the junction held 4 bases outside the gene matches. CDR3 length: 15 residues. CDR3 sequence (DNA): TGTGCCACCAGCAGTAGCGGGGGTGCAACAGATACGCAGTATTTT. This sequence encodes CATSSSGGATDTQYF.

The genes are TRBV27 and TRBJ2-7; 7 bases map to TRBD1. This CDR3 spans 13 amino acids. Germline trimming cut 6 bases from V and 6 bases from J; bases unmatched to any gene: 8. Germline CDR1 is MNHEY and CDR2 is SMNVEV (reference sequence). CDR3 sequence (DNA): TGTGCCAGCAGCAGGGACAGCTGGGCCGAGCAGTACTTC. It is translated as CASSRDSWAEQYF.

The CDR3 here is CASSSGGTKETQYF. The CDR3 DNA reads as TGTGCCAGCAGCTCCGGGGGTACAAAGGAGACCCAGTACTTC. The chain recombines TRBV7-2 with TRBJ2-5; tentatively, D is TRBD2 (6 bases). The V end lost 4 bases, the J end lost 5 bases, and 14 bases lay between the germline ends. This CDR3 is 14 amino acids long. Germline V gives CDR1 SGHTA, CDR2 FQGNSA. Full variable domain (outside the CDR3, taken from reference TRBV7-2 and TRBJ2-5): GAGVSQSPSNKVTEKGKDVELRCDPISGHTALYWYRQSLGQGLEFLIYFQGNSAPDKSGLPSDRFSAERTGGSVSTLTIQRTQQEDSAVYLCASSSGGTKETQYFGPGTRLLVL.

This clonotype occurred a few times. The chain joins TRBV10-3 to TRBJ1-5; no firm D call. The CDR3 is 14 amino acids. CDR1 and CDR2 from the germline V gene are ENHRY and SYGVKD. Trimming shortened V by 2 bases and J by 4 bases, and 9 bases separated the two germline ends. CDR3 amino acids: CAISEGMGNQPQHF. CDR3 nucleotides: TGTGCCATCAGTGAGGGGATGGGGAATCAGCCCCAGCATTTT.

This clonotype was observed a few times. The chain employs TRBV7-2 and TRBJ2-7, with D perhaps matching TRBD2 (6 bases). Germline V gene data show CDR1 as SGHTA and CDR2 as FQGNSA. The length of the CDR3 is 14 residues. Trimming left V 3 bases short and J 7 bases short, with 16 bases between. The CDR3 is CASSFPGLPAEQYF. The CDR3 DNA reads TGTGCCAGCAGCTTCCCGGGACTTCCGGCAGAGCAGTACTTC.

This clonotype showed up just a few times. V usage is TRBV10-3 and J usage is TRBJ2-7; possible D gene TRBD1, 6 bases. V lost 3 bases, J lost 2 bases, and 14 bases lay in between. Looked up from germline, CDR1 is ENHRY and CDR2 is SYGVKD. This CDR3 is built from 15 residues. The CDR3 bases are TGTGCCATCAGTGATTCCCAGGGACAACCCTACGAGCAGTACTTC. Translation gives CAISDSQGQPYEQYF.

This clonotype was seen only a few times. This rearrangement joins TRBV6-1 to TRBJ1-1; D is undetermined. V was trimmed by 2 bases and J by 12 bases, leaving 10 bases between them. Looked up from germline, CDR1 is MNHNS and CDR2 is SASEGT. This CDR3 contains 11 residues. The CDR3 sequence: CASSERAAPFF. Here the CDR3 DNA reads TGTGCCAGCAGTGAAAGGGCGGCCCCTTTCTTT.

Worth noting for this clonotype: No conserved phenylalanine or tryptophan ends this CDR3, so it is likely a read error. The chain combines TRBV28 with TRBJ2-7; D gene ambiguous. The germline CDR1 and CDR2 sequences are MDHEN and SYDVKM. The CDR3 totals 12 residues. With 1 base removed from V and 4 bases from J, the gap between germline ends came to 5 bases. CDR3 residues: CASSLSLYEQYL. DNA of the CDR3: TGTGCCAGCAGTTTATCCCTATACGAGCAGTACCTC.

The V and J genes are TRBV5-1 and TRBJ2-1; possibly TRBD1 or TRBD2 for D (5 bases each). The CDR3 totals 15 residues. Germline CDR1 SGHRS, CDR2 YFSETQ. The V end lost 4 bases, the J end lost 9 bases, and 20 bases lay between the germline ends. DNA for the CDR3: TGCGCCAGCAGCCTATTGAGGGGTAACAATGGTGAGCAGTTCTTC. This encodes CASSLLRGNNGEQFF.